Shown below are 27 T cell receptor beta chains from a single sample sequenced in a study of technical replicates of blood from a handful of donors listed by TCRdb under 2017. Library preparation used the immunoSEQ multiplex PCR assay. In its TCRdb copy, this immuneACCESS table keeps in-frame sequences only and misses some clones. Where compared with another copy, unresolved V genes explain less than half of these, and the others have no known cause. Recorded for this sample are about 72,000 clones; roughly 92% of them occurred a single time. The top ten constitute roughly 0.33% of the sample. Sequencing was performed on T cells isolated from PBMCs. The source of these receptors is a human donor in good health.

This sequence joins TRBV6-1 and TRBJ2-7; the D gene is possibly TRBD2 (5 bases). Germline lookup yields CDR1 MNHNS and CDR2 SASEGT. The CDR3 loop spans 11 amino acids. The germline V and J ends were trimmed by 2 bases and 9 bases, with 8 bases remaining between them. For the CDR3, the DNA is TGTGCCAGCAGTGAATGGAGGATGCAGTACTTC. Protein product: CASSEWRMQYF.

The gene calls are TRBV6-4 and TRBJ1-3; D not resolved. This CDR3 has 19 residues. Trimming pared 5 bases from V and 0 bases from J, leaving 23 bases between. Germline lookup yields CDR1 MRHNA and CDR2 SNTAGT. CDR3: CASSPCSPSPRSSGNTIYF. The CDR3 DNA sequence: TGTGCCAGCAGTCCCTGCAGTCCTAGTCCTAGAAGCTCTGGAAACACCATATATTTT.

CDR3 sequence: CASSLIPSSYEQYF. The CDR3 DNA sequence: TGTGCCAGCAGCTTAATACCCAGCTCCTACGAGCAGTACTTC. The chain is built from TRBV11-2 and TRBJ2-7; D gene uncertain. V lost 2 bases and J 0 bases, leaving 8 bases between the germline ends. Germline CDR1 SGHAT, CDR2 FQNNGV. The CDR3 loop spans 14 amino acids.

V gene TRBV27 combines with J gene TRBJ1-5; the D gene is possibly TRBD1 (6 bases). The CDR3 extends over 15 amino acids. Germline V gene data show CDR1 as MNHEY and CDR2 as SMNVEV (reference sequence). Trimming removed 5 bases at V and 7 bases at J, with 18 bases between. CDR3 region: CASSPGLGGGQPQHF. Here the CDR3 DNA reads TGTGCCAGCAGTCCGGGTTTAGGGGGAGGGCAGCCCCAGCATTTT.

This clone was observed once. The chain carries TRBV11-2 and TRBJ2-7; D might be TRBD1 (6 bases). V was clipped by 4 bases and J by 1 base, with 11 bases between them. CDR1 is SGHAT and CDR2 is FQNNGV in the germline V gene. The CDR3 is 14 amino acids. CDR3 loop: CASSSYTGSYEQYF. The CDR3 bases are TGTGCCAGCAGCTCCTATACAGGGTCCTACGAGCAGTACTTC.

The chain links TRBV10-3 to TRBJ2-2; 10 nucleotides align to TRBD2. The CDR3 has 17 amino acids. Germline-derived CDR1 and CDR2 are ENHRY and SYGVKD. V dropped 0 bases and J dropped 4; count of bases not matched to a gene: 5. The CDR3 spells CAISESVLAGITGELFF. The CDR3 bases are TGTGCCATCAGTGAGTCTGTACTAGCGGGAATCACCGGGGAGCTGTTTTTT.

The chain is built from TRBV7-6 and TRBJ2-2; the D gene is possibly TRBD2 (7 bases). The germline V gene has CDR1 SGHVS and CDR2 FNYEAQ. The CDR3 is 14 residues long. V lost 5 bases, J lost 6 bases, and 13 bases lay in between. The CDR3 DNA follows: TGTGCCAGCAGCCTAGGGGGGAGGGCCGGGGAGCTGTTTTTT. It is translated as CASSLGGRAGELFF.

The CDR3 loop reads CASSLAPGELFF. CDR3 bases: TGTGCCAGCAGCTTAGCCCCAGGGGAGCTGTTTTTT. The chain carries TRBV7-9 and TRBJ2-2; D gene uncertain. Trimming took 0 bases from V and 8 from J, leaving 4 bases between them. This CDR3 spans 12 amino acids. Germline assignment: CDR1 SEHNR and CDR2 FQNEAQ (reference sequence).

The chain uses TRBV19 and TRBJ1-4; D is unclear. Deletions cut 4 bases from V and 3 bases from J, with 12 bases between. This CDR3 comprises 15 residues. The germline CDR1 and CDR2 sequences are LNHDA and SQIVND (reference sequence). This CDR3 is CASSTSFAANEKLFF. CDR3 coding DNA: TGTGCCAGTAGTACATCATTCGCGGCTAATGAAAAACTGTTTTTT.

CDR3 sequence: CASSPSTGELFF. CDR3 DNA: TGTGCCAGCTCACCTAGCACCGGGGAGCTGTTTTTT. The genes are TRBV18 and TRBJ2-2; D unclear. This CDR3 is 12 amino acids long. With 3 bases removed from V and 4 bases from J, the gap between germline ends came to 3 bases. The V gene's germline CDR1 is KGHSH and CDR2 LQKENI.

The rearrangement joins TRBV11-1 to TRBJ2-2; 10 positions match TRBD2. The CDR3 is 16 residues long. J lost 5 bases, V lost 0 bases, and 3 bases had no gene match. In germline, CDR1 is SGHAT, CDR2 FQDESV (reference sequence). The CDR3 sequence is CASSLASSGSTGELFF. The CDR3, as DNA: TGTGCCAGCAGCTTAGCGTCTAGCGGGAGTACCGGGGAGCTGTTTTTT.

The V gene is TRBV9, the J gene TRBJ2-3; TRBD2 matches 7 bases. Trimming cost V 0 bases and J 2 bases; bases outside gene matches: 6. From germline, CDR1 is SGDLS and CDR2 YYNGEE. This CDR3 is built from 16 residues. The CDR3 loop reads CASSVDGLDYTDTQYF. CDR3 nucleotides: TGTGCCAGCAGCGTAGATGGACTAGATTACACAGATACGCAGTATTTT.

The chain couples TRBV19 to TRBJ2-1; 8 bases are a match to TRBD1. With 6 bases clipped from V and 0 bases from J, the junction kept 13 bases outside the gene matches. This CDR3 is built from 18 residues. Germline V gene sequence: CDR1 LNHDA, CDR2 SQIVND (reference sequence). CDR3 protein: CASRGRQGLPSSYNEQFF. Here the CDR3 DNA reads TGTGCCAGTAGAGGCCGACAGGGGCTGCCTAGCTCCTACAATGAGCAGTTCTTC. Combining the CDR3 with reference TRBV19 and TRBJ2-1 gives the whole variable domain DGGITQSPKYLFRKEGQNVTLSCEQNLNHDAMYWYRQDPGQGLRLIYYSQIVNDFQKGDIAEGYSVSREKKESFPLTVTSAQKNPTAFYLCASRGRQGLPSSYNEQFFGPGTRLTVL.

This clone was observed once. The V and J genes are TRBV5-1 and TRBJ2-5, with TRBD1 matching 7 bases. The germline gives CDR1 SGHRS, CDR2 YFSETQ. V trimming: 7 bases; J trimming: 1 base; junction bases outside the gene matches: 7. There are 14 residues in the CDR3. CDR3 nucleotide sequence: TGCGCCAGCTCGAGATCAGGGGGCCAAGAGACCCAGTACTTC. This encodes CASSRSGGQETQYF.

The rearrangement joins TRBV19 to TRBJ1-5; the match to TRBD1 covers 8 bases. The J segment lost 7 bases and the V segment lost 5 bases, leaving 4 bases of the junction unmatched. CDR1 is LNHDA, CDR2 SQIVND, per germline (reference sequence). There are 13 residues in the CDR3. CDR3 bases: TGTGCCAGTAGTCCAGGACAGGGCCAGCCCCAGCATTTT. It translates to CASSPGQGQPQHF.

The rearrangement uses TRBV28 and TRBJ1-5; D perhaps matches TRBD1 (6 bases). V lost 2 bases and J lost 6, with 14 bases in between. The CDR3 has 15 amino acids. Germline CDR1 is MDHEN and CDR2 is SYDVKM. The CDR3 DNA follows: TGTGCCAGCAGTTTAGACTACAGGGCGGCTCAGCCCCAGCATTTT. Translation gives CASSLDYRAAQPQHF. Supplemented by reference TRBV28 and TRBJ1-5, the full variable domain reads DVKVTQSSRYLVKRTGEKVFLECVQDMDHENMFWYRQDPGLGLRLIYFSYDVKMKEKGDIPEGYSVSREKKERFSLILESASTNQTSMYLCASSLDYRAAQPQHFGDGTRLSIL.

This clone was found once. The chain employs TRBV4-2 and TRBJ2-6, with 10 nucleotides matching TRBD1. The junction had 9 bases not matched to a gene; V was cut back by 3 bases and J by 4 bases. The germline gives CDR1 LGHNA, CDR2 YNFKEQ. The CDR3 spans 18 residues. In DNA form, the CDR3 reads TGTGCCAGCAGCCATGAAGAGACAGGGGGCTTGGGGGCCAACGTCCTGACTTTC. Encoded protein: CASSHEETGGLGANVLTF.

The chain recombines TRBV14 with TRBJ2-7; 11 nucleotides agree with TRBD1. The CDR3 contains 15 residues. V lost 2 bases and J lost 2; bases outside the gene matches: 2. CDR1 and CDR2 from the germline V gene are SGHDN and FVKESK. CDR3 in DNA: TGTGCCAGCAGCCAATTGGGACAGGGGGCCTACGAGCAGTACTTC. This translates into CASSQLGQGAYEQYF.

The chain uses TRBV13 and TRBJ2-5, with unresolved D. With 7 bases removed from V and 5 bases from J, the gap between germline ends came to 8 bases. Germline V gene data show CDR1 as PRHDT and CDR2 as FYEKMQ (reference sequence). The CDR3 consists of 11 residues. The CDR3 here is CASTSGETQYF. CDR3 nucleotide sequence: TGTGCCAGCACCTCCGGGGAGACCCAGTACTTC.

V and J are TRBV7-9 and TRBJ1-1; D remains ambiguous. The V gene's germline CDR1 is SEHNR and CDR2 FQNEAQ (reference sequence). Trimming stripped 0 bases from V and 5 bases from J, with 13 bases between. This CDR3 spans 15 amino acids. The CDR3: CASSLALIKKTEAFF. The DNA of the CDR3 is TGTGCCAGCAGCTTAGCGCTAATTAAGAAAACTGAAGCTTTCTTT.

This sequence joins TRBV2 and TRBJ2-3; 8 nucleotides line up with TRBD2. V lost 8 bases, J lost 1 base, and 11 bases stayed unmatched. This CDR3 region has 16 residues. Germline V gives CDR1 SNHLY, CDR2 FYNNEI. The CDR3 is CASGWREDPGTDTQYF. CDR3 nucleotides: TGTGCCAGCGGGTGGCGGGAGGATCCGGGCACAGATACGCAGTATTTT.

This chain joins TRBV4-1 and TRBJ1-5; TRBD1 agrees at 8 bases. In germline, CDR1 is MGHRA, CDR2 YSYEKL. V shed 1 base, J shed 4 bases, and the junction held 9 bases outside the gene matches. This CDR3 has 17 amino acids. CDR3 sequence (DNA): TGCGCCAGCAGCCAAGTCAGGCCTGACAGGGGAAATCAGCCCCAGCATTTT. Translated: CASSQVRPDRGNQPQHF.

The chain uses TRBV10-3 and TRBJ2-7; D possibly corresponds to TRBD2 (6 bases). The CDR3 covers 12 residues. Per the germline V gene, CDR1 is ENHRY and CDR2 is SYGVKD. Deletions cut 6 bases from V and 4 bases from J, with 10 bases between. CDR3 sequence (DNA): TGTGCCATCAGCGGGGACTTATACGAGCAGTACTTC. Encoded protein: CAISGDLYEQYF.

CDR3 nucleotides: TGTGCCAGCACCCCTTCATTGGGGCATGTCATCTACGGCTACACCTTC. Its protein is CASTPSLGHVIYGYTF. This rearrangement joins TRBV27 to TRBJ1-2, with D perhaps matching TRBD1 (5 bases). CDR3 length: 16 residues. V was cut by 7 bases and J by 8 bases, with 26 bases left in between. Germline CDR1 reads MNHEY; CDR2 reads SMNVEV (reference sequence).

The rearrangement joins TRBV7-8 to TRBJ1-5, with a weak D call TRBD1 (5 bases). The CDR3 length is 17 residues. CDR1 and CDR2 (germline): SGHVS, FQNEAQ. V was pared by 1 base and J by 0 bases, with 13 bases between. The CDR3 bases are TGTGCCAGCAGCTTAGTGGATAGGGGTTATAGCAATCAGCCCCAGCATTTT. It codes for CASSLVDRGYSNQPQHF.

The chain couples TRBV28 to TRBJ2-2; 11 bases agree with TRBD2. After removal of 5 bases from V and 1 base from J, the junction contained 9 bases not matched to a gene. CDR3 length equals 18 residues. Germline V CDR1 and CDR2: MDHEN, SYDVKM. The CDR3 reads CASSVILAGGLNTGELFF. In DNA, the CDR3 is TGTGCCAGCAGTGTCATCCTAGCGGGAGGCCTGAACACCGGGGAGCTGTTTTTT.

The CDR3 DNA is TGTGCCTGGATTCCGGCAGGCGTCTCCTACGAGCAGTACTTC. It specifies CAWIPAGVSYEQYF. This chain connects TRBV30 to TRBJ2-7; D is unclear. Germline loops: CDR1 GTSNPN, CDR2 SVGIG (reference sequence). V was clipped by 4 bases and J by 0 bases, with 13 bases between them. CDR3 length: 14 amino acids.